This T cell receptor (beta chain) came from a study of blood T cell repertoires in COVID-19. Study-level information: Material from acute and convalescent COVID-19 was sourced from the United States, Italy and Spain. Nucleic acid was either cDNA or gDNA, and it came from T cells, B-cell-depleted T cells, or PBMCs.

Assay: immunoSEQ multiplex PCR; the TCRdb copy retains only in-frame clones and omits some. The sample comprises about 140,000 clones, more than 60% of which are singletons, and about 2% rests with the top ten. V gave up 3 bases and J gave up 9 bases; unmatched junction bases: 10. The germline V gene encodes CDR1 LNHDA and CDR2 SQIVND (reference sequence). The CDR3 is 15 amino acids. The TCR sequence derives from a woman aged 55 to 70 with acute or convalescent COVID-19. The chain couples TRBV19 to TRBJ2-1, with TRBD2 matching 8 bases. The sample consisted of peripheral blood. The CDR3 DNA is TGTGCCAGTAGTATGTGGGCGGGAGGTCGTGGTGAGCAGTTCTTC. Protein sequence: CASSMWAGGRGEQFF.